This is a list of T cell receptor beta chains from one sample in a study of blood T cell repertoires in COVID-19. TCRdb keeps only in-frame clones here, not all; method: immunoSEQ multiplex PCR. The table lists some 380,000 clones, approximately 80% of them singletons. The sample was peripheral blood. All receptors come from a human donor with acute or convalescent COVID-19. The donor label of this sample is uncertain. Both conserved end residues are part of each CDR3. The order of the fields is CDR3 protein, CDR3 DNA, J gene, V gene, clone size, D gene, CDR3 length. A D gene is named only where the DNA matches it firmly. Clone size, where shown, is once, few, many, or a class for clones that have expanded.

CASSALARTGNEQFF | TGTGCCAGTAGTGCTTTGGCGCGAACGGGCAATGAGCAGTTCTTC | TRBJ2-1 | TRBV19 | once | NA | 15
CASHPGRNQPQHF | TGTGCCAGTCACCCAGGGAGGAATCAGCCCCAGCATTTT | TRBJ1-5 | TRBV6-5 | NA | NA | 13
CASSPWQDSPLHF | TGTGCCAGCTCACCATGGCAGGATTCACCCCTCCACTTT | TRBJ1-6 | TRBV18 | NA | NA | 13
CASSLGGQWIGGYTF | TGTGCCAGCAGCTTAGGGGGACAGTGGATTGGTGGCTACACCTTC | TRBJ1-2 | TRBV7-9 | few | TRBD1 | 15
CASSYAQGTNQPQHF | TGTGCCAGCAGTTACGCCCAGGGGACCAATCAGCCCCAGCATTTT | TRBJ1-5 | TRBV6-6 | few | NA | 15
CSALALNTIYF | TGCAGTGCTTTAGCCCTCAACACCATATATTTT | TRBJ1-3 | TRBV20-1 | once | NA | 11
CASSLERGGWNEQFF | TGTGCCAGCAGCTTAGAGCGGGGGGGCTGGAATGAGCAGTTCTTC | TRBJ2-1 | TRBV7-6 | NA | TRBD2 | 15
CASSLVPGGRQNTIYF | TGTGCCAGCAGCTTAGTCCCCGGCGGTCGCCAAAACACCATATATTTT | TRBJ1-3 | TRBV7-2 | few | NA | 16
CASSQYQGLEQYF | TGTGCCAGCAGTCAATACCAGGGTCTCGAGCAGTACTTC | TRBJ2-7 | TRBV12-3/TRBV12-4 | NA | NA | 13
CSTLRVGRANTEAFF | TGCAGCACCCTAAGGGTGGGCAGGGCGAACACTGAAGCTTTCTTT | TRBJ1-1 | TRBV29-1 | NA | NA | 15
CASSSTSGTDEQFF | TGCGCCAGCAGCTCCACTAGCGGGACGGATGAGCAGTTCTTC | TRBJ2-1 | TRBV5-1 | NA | TRBD2 | 14
CASSPNYGAYETQYF | TGTGCCAGCTCACCTAACTATGGGGCCTATGAGACCCAGTACTTC | TRBJ2-5 | TRBV18 | NA | NA | 15
CASRPGQGANTGELFF | TGTGCCAGCAGACCCGGACAGGGCGCGAACACCGGGGAGCTGTTTTTT | TRBJ2-2 | TRBV11-3 | few | TRBD1 | 16
CASSLLLAPTYNEQFF | TGTGCCAGCTCACTATTACTAGCCCCAACCTACAATGAGCAGTTCTTC | TRBJ2-1 | TRBV18 | NA | NA | 16
CASKVEETATGELFF | TGTGCCAGCAAGGTGGAGGAAACCGCCACCGGGGAGCTGTTTTTT | TRBJ2-2 | TRBV2 | NA | NA | 15
CAWSATAGNTEAFF | TGTGCCTGGAGTGCGACGGCAGGGAACACTGAAGCTTTCTTT | TRBJ1-1 | TRBV30 | NA | NA | 14
CASSPRWGVPQETQYF | TGTGCCAGCAGCCCACGTTGGGGGGTACCCCAAGAGACCCAGTACTTC | TRBJ2-5 | TRBV7-8 | NA | NA | 16
CASSPLTGRHEQFF | TGTGCCAGCTCACCACTGACAGGGAGGCATGAGCAGTTCTTC | TRBJ2-1 | TRBV18 | NA | NA | 14
CASSDVVQPQHF | TGTGCCAGCAGTGATGTCGTCCAGCCCCAGCATTTT | TRBJ1-5 | TRBV2 | NA | NA | 12
CASSPRQGATYNEQFF | TGTGCCAGCTCACCACGCCAGGGGGCTACCTACAATGAGCAGTTCTTC | TRBJ2-1 | TRBV18 | NA | TRBD1 | 16
CASSLRQGGTETQYF | TGTGCCAGCAGCTTGCGACAGGGGGGAACGGAGACCCAGTACTTC | TRBJ2-5 | TRBV5-4 | NA | TRBD1 | 15
CASTLPGHPPAEQYF | TGTGCCAGCACCCTTCCGGGACATCCACCTGCCGAGCAGTACTTC | TRBJ2-7 | TRBV2 | once | NA | 15
CASSPQQGAENTEAFF | TGTGCCAGCAGCCCCCAACAGGGGGCAGAGAACACTGAAGCTTTCTTT | TRBJ1-1 | TRBV7-6 | once | TRBD1 | 16
CASRPGLAGQSKQFF | TGCGCCAGCAGGCCGGGACTAGCGGGTCAAAGTAAGCAGTTCTTC | TRBJ2-1 | TRBV5-1 | once | TRBD2 | 15
CASSPPPASEETQYF | TGTGCCAGCAGTCCTCCCCCGGCTAGCGAGGAGACCCAGTACTTC | TRBJ2-5 | TRBV6-5 | NA | NA | 15
CASGAGYTDTQYF | TGTGCCAGCGGGGCAGGGTATACAGATACGCAGTATTTT | TRBJ2-3 | TRBV2 | NA | NA | 13
CASSESGYRGLWGDNEQFF | TGTGCCAGCAGTGAATCGGGTTATCGGGGGTTATGGGGAGACAATGAGCAGTTCTTC | TRBJ2-1 | TRBV6-1 | NA | NA | 19
CASSRGTGGNYGYTF | TGTGCCAGCAGCCGAGGGACAGGCGGGAACTATGGCTACACCTTC | TRBJ1-2 | TRBV3-1/TRBV3-2 | NA | TRBD1 | 15
CASSKDGRQLVLPNTEAFF | TGTGCCAGCAGCAAAGATGGGCGTCAACTCGTCTTGCCGAACACTGAAGCTTTCTTT | TRBJ1-1 | TRBV21-1 | NA | NA | 19
CSGWGLVSNEQFF | TGCAGCGGGTGGGGACTAGTCTCCAATGAGCAGTTCTTC | TRBJ2-1 | TRBV29-1 | NA | TRBD2 | 13
CAIRRSGLYNEQFF | TGTGCCATCAGAAGATCGGGACTATACAATGAGCAGTTCTTC | TRBJ2-1 | TRBV10-3 | NA | TRBD2 | 14